The 3 T cell receptor beta chains in this list originate from one sample, sequenced in a study of naive and memory T cell subsets. The beta constant-region primer was an equimolar mix of two oligonucleotides covering TRBC1 and TRBC2. Ligated cDNA was amplified by four rounds of PCR with nested alpha and beta constant-region primers and SP2. TCRdb independently ran MiXCR on the UMI-ligation and nested PCR reads; one entry per CDR3 protein. The sample records about 120,000 distinct CDR3 sequences, around a third being singletons. The sequencing input was central memory CD4+ T cells from blood. The receptor set was obtained from a human donor in good health.

This clonotype was observed a handful of times. The chain links TRBV12-3 or TRBV12-4 to TRBJ2-3; possibly TRBD2 for D (6 bases). V gave up 5 bases and J gave up 7 bases, with 19 bases separating them. The CDR3 length is 15 residues. The CDR3 nucleotides are TGTGCCAGCAGTCTAGATAGCGGAGTATCAAATACGCAGTATTTT. Translation: CASSLDSGVSNTQYF.

This clonotype was seen only a few times. The V and J genes are TRBV20-1 and TRBJ2-7; a weak D match, TRBD1 (6 bases). Germline CDR1 DFQATT, CDR2 SNEGSKA (reference sequence). Deletions cut 6 bases from V and 4 bases from J, with 13 bases between. This CDR3 comprises 12 residues. The CDR3 here is CSAQGHLYEQYF. CDR3 bases: TGCAGTGCCCAGGGACATCTTTACGAGCAGTACTTC.

V gene TRBV6-2 or TRBV6-3 combines with J gene TRBJ2-1; D is possibly TRBD1 (8 bases). CDR3 length: 16 amino acids. Trimming left V 2 bases short and J 4 bases short, with 15 bases between. Germline values: CDR1 MNHEY, CDR2 SVGEGT. The CDR3: CASSYQAGQVYNEQFF. Here the CDR3 DNA reads TGTGCCAGCAGTTACCAAGCGGGACAGGTATACAATGAGCAGTTCTTC.